This is a list of T cell receptor beta chains from one sample in a study of blood T cells in healthy people across ages. TCRdb reprocessed the 5' RACE reads with MiXCR, giving one entry per CDR3 protein. The data show about 2 million distinct CDR3 sequences, about 49% seen once. Sequenced: blood. These receptors originate from a woman between 40 and 55 years old in good health. The CDR3 runs from the conserved cysteine through the conserved F or W. The D gene is left open where the match is weak. Only some rows state a clone size, as once, few, many or a class for expanded clones.

d_call: TRBD2
clone_size: -
j_call: TRBJ2-3
cdr3_length: 15
v_call: TRBV9
cdr3_nt: TGTGCCAGCAGCGTAGGAGCGGGGGGGGCGGGGACGCAGTATTTT
cdr3_aa: CASSVGAGGAGTQYF

d_call: -
clone_size: few
j_call: TRBJ1-2
cdr3_length: 14
v_call: TRBV6-5
cdr3_nt: TGTGCCAGCAGTTACTCGGGCAGAAGCTATGGCTACACCTTC
cdr3_aa: CASSYSGRSYGYTF

d_call: -
clone_size: few
j_call: TRBJ2-5
cdr3_length: 15
v_call: TRBV3-1
cdr3_nt: TGTGCCAGCAGCCAAGACTGGGTGTCCCAAGAGACCCAGTACTTC
cdr3_aa: CASSQDWVSQETQYF

d_call: -
clone_size: few
j_call: TRBJ1-2
cdr3_length: 10
v_call: TRBV20-1
cdr3_nt: TGCAGTGTTGGGTTCTATGGCTACACCTTC
cdr3_aa: CSVGFYGYTF

d_call: TRBD2
clone_size: few
j_call: TRBJ2-1
cdr3_length: 19
v_call: TRBV4-3
cdr3_nt: TGCGCCAGCAGCCAAGATTTAGATGGAGCGGGGGGCAACTACAATGAGCAGTTCTTC
cdr3_aa: CASSQDLDGAGGNYNEQFF

d_call: TRBD1
clone_size: -
j_call: TRBJ2-5
cdr3_length: 17
v_call: TRBV6-6
cdr3_nt: TGTGCCAGCAGTCTACGCCAGGGGGCGGTGTACCGAGAGACCCAGTACTTC
cdr3_aa: CASSLRQGAVYRETQYF

d_call: TRBD2
clone_size: -
j_call: TRBJ2-7
cdr3_length: 16
v_call: TRBV5-4
cdr3_nt: TGTGCCAGCAGCCCCCAGGGAGGGGAGATAGTCTACGAGCAGTACTTC
cdr3_aa: CASSPQGGEIVYEQYF

d_call: -
clone_size: few
j_call: TRBJ2-7
cdr3_length: 16
v_call: TRBV10-2
cdr3_nt: TGCGCCAGCAGTCGCCGGGACTTGTCAAGCAAATACGAGCAGTACTTC
cdr3_aa: CASSRRDLSSKYEQYF

d_call: -
clone_size: -
j_call: TRBJ1-5
cdr3_length: 15
v_call: TRBV12-3/TRBV12-4
cdr3_nt: TGTGCCAGCAGTGCCCGGGTCACGGAGGGTCAGCCCCAGCATTTT
cdr3_aa: CASSARVTEGQPQHF

d_call: TRBD2
clone_size: few
j_call: TRBJ2-3
cdr3_length: 15
v_call: TRBV25-1
cdr3_nt: TGTGCCAGCACTAAGTCGGGGGGACCATGGGATACGCAGTATTTT
cdr3_aa: CASTKSGGPWDTQYF

d_call: -
clone_size: -
j_call: TRBJ2-3
cdr3_length: 15
v_call: TRBV6-5
cdr3_nt: TGTGCCAGCAGTTATCGAGGGAGGTTTACAGATACGCAGTATTTT
cdr3_aa: CASSYRGRFTDTQYF

d_call: -
clone_size: -
j_call: TRBJ2-1
cdr3_length: 13
v_call: TRBV4-3
cdr3_nt: TGCGCCAGCAGCCAAGAATATTCTCTTGAGCAGTTCTTC
cdr3_aa: CASSQEYSLEQFF

d_call: -
clone_size: -
j_call: TRBJ2-7
cdr3_length: 15
v_call: TRBV4-2
cdr3_nt: TGTGCCAGCAGCCAAGACGAGTTTACTCAGGGCGAGCAGTACTTC
cdr3_aa: CASSQDEFTQGEQYF

d_call: TRBD1
clone_size: -
j_call: TRBJ1-2
cdr3_length: 15
v_call: TRBV5-1
cdr3_nt: TGCGCCAGCAGCTTGGAGACAGGGCGGTACTATGGCTACACCTTC
cdr3_aa: CASSLETGRYYGYTF

d_call: -
clone_size: few
j_call: TRBJ2-1
cdr3_length: 17
v_call: TRBV24-1
cdr3_nt: TGTGCCACCAGTGATTTTTTACACGGGGCCTCCTACAATGAGCAGTTCTTC
cdr3_aa: CATSDFLHGASYNEQFF

d_call: TRBD2
clone_size: -
j_call: TRBJ2-1
cdr3_length: 13
v_call: TRBV27
cdr3_nt: TGTGCCAGCAGTTTATCAGCGGGGGTAGGGCAGTTCTTC
cdr3_aa: CASSLSAGVGQFF

d_call: TRBD2
clone_size: -
j_call: TRBJ2-1
cdr3_length: 15
v_call: TRBV20-1
cdr3_nt: TGCAGTGCTAGAGTAAGCGGGAGGGCTTTGAATGAGCAGTTCTTC
cdr3_aa: CSARVSGRALNEQFF

d_call: TRBD1
clone_size: -
j_call: TRBJ1-6
cdr3_length: 17
v_call: TRBV6-1
cdr3_nt: TGTGCCAGCAGGCGAAAACCGGGACAGCTTTATAATTCACCCCTCCACTTT
cdr3_aa: CASRRKPGQLYNSPLHF

d_call: -
clone_size: -
j_call: TRBJ2-1
cdr3_length: 13
v_call: TRBV4-1
cdr3_nt: TGCGCCAGCAGCCCCCAACCCTGGAATGAGCAGTTCTTC
cdr3_aa: CASSPQPWNEQFF

d_call: -
clone_size: -
j_call: TRBJ2-7
cdr3_length: 14
v_call: TRBV20-1
cdr3_nt: TGCAGTGCTCCAGCCCGACAGGTTGCGGACGAGCAGTACTTC
cdr3_aa: CSAPARQVADEQYF

d_call: TRBD1
clone_size: -
j_call: TRBJ1-2
cdr3_length: 14
v_call: TRBV27
cdr3_nt: TGTGCCAGCAGGAGACAGGGATACGAAAATGGCTACACCTTC
cdr3_aa: CASRRQGYENGYTF

d_call: -
clone_size: few
j_call: TRBJ2-7
cdr3_length: 13
v_call: TRBV20-1
cdr3_nt: TGCAGTGTTTTAGTGGGGGGGCCTGACGAGCAGTACTTC
cdr3_aa: CSVLVGGPDEQYF

d_call: TRBD2
clone_size: few
j_call: TRBJ2-5
cdr3_length: 14
v_call: TRBV28
cdr3_nt: TGTGCCAGCAGTTTAATTCTTAGCGGGGGTGAGCAGTACTTC
cdr3_aa: CASSLILSGGEQYF

d_call: -
clone_size: few
j_call: TRBJ2-1
cdr3_length: 12
v_call: TRBV20-1
cdr3_nt: TGCAGTGCCGTACGGGGTTACAATGAGCAGTTCTTC
cdr3_aa: CSAVRGYNEQFF

d_call: TRBD1
clone_size: -
j_call: TRBJ1-2
cdr3_length: 11
v_call: TRBV12-3/TRBV12-4
cdr3_nt: TGTGCCAGCCGCAACAGGGGAGGGTACACCTTC
cdr3_aa: CASRNRGGYTF

d_call: TRBD1
clone_size: -
j_call: TRBJ1-2
cdr3_length: 14
v_call: TRBV19
cdr3_nt: TGTGCCAGTACCACCTGGACAGGGGAGAGTGGCTACACCTTC
cdr3_aa: CASTTWTGESGYTF

d_call: -
clone_size: -
j_call: TRBJ2-7
cdr3_length: 15
v_call: TRBV7-2
cdr3_nt: TGTGCCAGCAGGCAAACCGGGCCCGGGCCCTACGAGCAGTACTTC
cdr3_aa: CASRQTGPGPYEQYF

d_call: TRBD2
clone_size: -
j_call: TRBJ2-3
cdr3_length: 16
v_call: TRBV20-1
cdr3_nt: TGCAGTGCTTCGTCCCTAGCGGGGGGGCCGACAGATACGCAGTATTTT
cdr3_aa: CSASSLAGGPTDTQYF

d_call: TRBD1
clone_size: -
j_call: TRBJ2-1
cdr3_length: 12
v_call: TRBV7-3
cdr3_nt: TGTGCCAGCAGCCAGGGACAGGGTGAGCAGTTCTTC
cdr3_aa: CASSQGQGEQFF

d_call: TRBD2
clone_size: -
j_call: TRBJ2-5
cdr3_length: 16
v_call: TRBV9
cdr3_nt: TGTGCCAGCAGCGTAGGCCTAGCGGGGGGGATAGAGACCCAGTACTTC
cdr3_aa: CASSVGLAGGIETQYF

d_call: -
clone_size: once
j_call: TRBJ2-6
cdr3_length: 17
v_call: TRBV5-6
cdr3_nt: TGTGCCAGCAGCCGCGCAACCGGAAACTCTGGGGCCAACGTCCTGACTTTC
cdr3_aa: CASSRATGNSGANVLTF

d_call: -
clone_size: -
j_call: TRBJ2-7
cdr3_length: 16
v_call: TRBV18
cdr3_nt: TGTGCCAGCTCACCAATTTCCGGACAGAGCTCCTACGAGCAGTACTTC
cdr3_aa: CASSPISGQSSYEQYF

d_call: TRBD2
clone_size: -
j_call: TRBJ2-5
cdr3_length: 14
v_call: TRBV19
cdr3_nt: TGTGCCAGTAGCAGGGCAACGGGGGGAGAGACCCAGTACTTC
cdr3_aa: CASSRATGGETQYF

d_call: -
clone_size: -
j_call: TRBJ1-4
cdr3_length: 17
v_call: TRBV6-1
cdr3_nt: TGTGCCAGCACCGGGAGGGGGAAACGGTTAACTAATGAAAAACTGTTTTTT
cdr3_aa: CASTGRGKRLTNEKLFF

d_call: TRBD1
clone_size: few
j_call: TRBJ2-1
cdr3_length: 18
v_call: TRBV4-3
cdr3_nt: TGCGCCAGCAGCCAAGATCCCCTGCCGGGACAGGGGGTCAATGAGCAGTTCTTC
cdr3_aa: CASSQDPLPGQGVNEQFF

d_call: TRBD1
clone_size: few
j_call: TRBJ2-7
cdr3_length: 15
v_call: TRBV7-2
cdr3_nt: TGTGCCAGCAGCCACGACAGGGGGCTCTTTGGCGAGCAGTACTTC
cdr3_aa: CASSHDRGLFGEQYF

d_call: TRBD1
clone_size: -
j_call: TRBJ2-3
cdr3_length: 15
v_call: TRBV6-1
cdr3_nt: TGTGCCAGCACGGCAGACAGGGGCGGCACAGATACGCAGTATTTT
cdr3_aa: CASTADRGGTDTQYF

d_call: TRBD1
clone_size: once
j_call: TRBJ2-4
cdr3_length: 16
v_call: TRBV28
cdr3_nt: TGTGCCACCCTTGGGACAGGGGTATTGGTCAAAAACATTCAGTACTTC
cdr3_aa: CATLGTGVLVKNIQYF

d_call: TRBD1
clone_size: few
j_call: TRBJ2-3
cdr3_length: 17
v_call: TRBV6-2/TRBV6-3
cdr3_nt: TGTGCCAGCAGTACAGGGACAGTCTCAACTAGCACAGATACGCAGTATTTT
cdr3_aa: CASSTGTVSTSTDTQYF

d_call: TRBD2
clone_size: -
j_call: TRBJ2-1
cdr3_length: 17
v_call: TRBV7-9
cdr3_nt: TGTGCCAGCAGCTTGGGCAAGGCGGGGGGGCGTAGGAATGAGCAGTTCTTC
cdr3_aa: CASSLGKAGGRRNEQFF